This TCR beta chain was captured by sequencing in a study of T cell responses to AZD1222 COVID-19 vaccine. General study results and limits: With dominance at 160-218 and 743-854, vaccine-associated CD4 TCRs spanned spike.

Remarks on this clone: Its antigen remains unidentified.

The method was immunoSEQ multiplex PCR; TCRdb's version includes in-frame clones alone and lacks a portion of them. The sample holds some 100,000 clones, approximately 87% seen once. The CDR3 loop spans 15 amino acids. Per the germline V gene, CDR1 is LNHDA and CDR2 is SQIVND (reference sequence). The V end lost 4 bases, the J end lost 2 bases, and 12 bases lay between the germline ends. This sequence was found in an adult in good health. This chain connects TRBV19 to TRBJ1-5; possibly TRBD1 for D (6 bases). Sequenced material: peripheral blood, taken on day 0 of AZD1222 vaccination. CDR3 in amino acids: CASSTRGAGNQPQHF. The CDR3 DNA reads as TGTGCCAGTAGTACCCGGGGGGCTGGCAATCAGCCCCAGCATTTT.